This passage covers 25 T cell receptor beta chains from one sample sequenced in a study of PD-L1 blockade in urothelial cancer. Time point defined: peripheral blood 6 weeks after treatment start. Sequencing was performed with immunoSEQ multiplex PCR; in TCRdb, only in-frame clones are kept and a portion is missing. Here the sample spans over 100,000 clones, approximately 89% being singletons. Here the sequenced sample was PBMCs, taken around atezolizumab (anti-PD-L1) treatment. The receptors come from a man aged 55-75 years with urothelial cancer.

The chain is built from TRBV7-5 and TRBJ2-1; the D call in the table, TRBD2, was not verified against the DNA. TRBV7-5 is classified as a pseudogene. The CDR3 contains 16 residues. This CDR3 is CVRSYSPHFSYNEQFF. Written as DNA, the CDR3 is TGTGTCAGAAGCTATAGCCCCCATTTCTCCTACAATGAGCAGTTCTTC.

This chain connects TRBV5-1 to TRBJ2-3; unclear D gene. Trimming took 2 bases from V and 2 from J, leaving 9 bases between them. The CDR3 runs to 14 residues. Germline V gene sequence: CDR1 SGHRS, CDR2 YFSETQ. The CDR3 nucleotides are TGCGCCAGCAGCTTAGAGAGGCCCACAGATACGCAGTATTTT. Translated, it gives CASSLERPTDTQYF. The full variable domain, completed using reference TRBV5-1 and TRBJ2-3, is KAGVTQTPRYLIKTRGQQVTLSCSPISGHRSVSWYQQTPGQGLQFLFEYFSETQRNKGNFPGRFSGRQFSNSRSEMNVSTLELGDSALYLCASSLERPTDTQYFGPGTRLTVL.

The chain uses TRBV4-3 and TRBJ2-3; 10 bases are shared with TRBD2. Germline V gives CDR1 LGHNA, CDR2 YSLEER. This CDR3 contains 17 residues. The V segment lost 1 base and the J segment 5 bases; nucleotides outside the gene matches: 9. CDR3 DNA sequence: TGCGCCAGCAGCCAAGGCCCGGCTAGCGGGAGCGGAGATACGCAGTATTTT. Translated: CASSQGPASGSGDTQYF.

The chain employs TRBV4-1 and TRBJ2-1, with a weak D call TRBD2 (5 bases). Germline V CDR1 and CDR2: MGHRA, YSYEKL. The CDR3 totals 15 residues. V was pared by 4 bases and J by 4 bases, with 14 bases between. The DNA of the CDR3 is TGCGCCAGCAGCCCGCCGCTAGCCGTTTACAATGAGCAGTTCTTC. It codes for CASSPPLAVYNEQFF.

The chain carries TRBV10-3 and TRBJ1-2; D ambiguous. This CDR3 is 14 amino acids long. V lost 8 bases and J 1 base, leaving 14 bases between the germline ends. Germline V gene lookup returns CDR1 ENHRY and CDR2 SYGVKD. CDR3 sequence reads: CAIFVGLGNYGYTF. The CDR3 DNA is TGTGCCATCTTTGTGGGCTTGGGTAACTATGGCTACACCTTC.

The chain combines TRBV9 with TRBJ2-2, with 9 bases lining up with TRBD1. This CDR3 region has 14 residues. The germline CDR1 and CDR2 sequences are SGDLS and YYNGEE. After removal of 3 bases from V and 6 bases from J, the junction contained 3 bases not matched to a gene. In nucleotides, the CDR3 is TGTGCCAGCAGCGCGGACAGGGGAGCCGGGGAGCTGTTTTTT. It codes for CASSADRGAGELFF.

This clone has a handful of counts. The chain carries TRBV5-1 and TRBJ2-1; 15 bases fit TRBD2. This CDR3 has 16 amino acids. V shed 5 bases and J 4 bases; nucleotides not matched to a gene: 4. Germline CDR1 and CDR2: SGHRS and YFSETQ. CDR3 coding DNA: TGCGCCAGCAGAGGACTAGCGGGGGGGCAGTACAATGAGCAGTTCTTC. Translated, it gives CASRGLAGGQYNEQFF.

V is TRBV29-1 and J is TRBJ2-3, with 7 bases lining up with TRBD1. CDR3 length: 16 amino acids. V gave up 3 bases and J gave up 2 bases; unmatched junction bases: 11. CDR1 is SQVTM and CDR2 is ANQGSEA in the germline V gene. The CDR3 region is CSVDTGTAQLTDTQYF. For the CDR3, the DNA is TGCAGCGTTGACACCGGGACAGCTCAACTCACAGATACGCAGTATTTT.

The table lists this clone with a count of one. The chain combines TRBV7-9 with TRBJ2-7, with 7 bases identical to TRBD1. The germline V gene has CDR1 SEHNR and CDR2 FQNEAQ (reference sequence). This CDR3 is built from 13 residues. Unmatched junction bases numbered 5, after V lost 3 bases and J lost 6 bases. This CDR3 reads CASSLGDRAEQYF. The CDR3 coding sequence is TGTGCCAGCAGCTTGGGAGACAGGGCCGAGCAGTACTTC.

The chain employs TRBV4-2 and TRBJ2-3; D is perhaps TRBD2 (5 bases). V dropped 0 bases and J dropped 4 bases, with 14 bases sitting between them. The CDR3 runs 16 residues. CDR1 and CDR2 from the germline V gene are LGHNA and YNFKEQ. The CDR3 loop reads CASSQDETRIPDTQYF. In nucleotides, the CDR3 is TGTGCCAGCAGCCAAGATGAAACTAGAATCCCAGATACGCAGTATTTT.

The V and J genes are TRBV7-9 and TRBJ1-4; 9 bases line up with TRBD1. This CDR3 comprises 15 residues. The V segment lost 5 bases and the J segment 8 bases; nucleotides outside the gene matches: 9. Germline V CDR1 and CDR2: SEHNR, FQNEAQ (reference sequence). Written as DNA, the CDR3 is TGTGCCAGCAGCATTGGGACAGGGATGGGAGAAAAACTGTTTTTT. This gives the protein CASSIGTGMGEKLFF. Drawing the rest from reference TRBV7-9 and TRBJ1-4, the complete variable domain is DTGVSQNPRHKITKRGQNVTFRCDPISEHNRLYWYRQTLGQGPEFLTYFQNEAQLEKSRLLSDRFSAERPKGSFSTLEIQRTEQGDSAMYLCASSIGTGMGEKLFFGSGTQLSVL.

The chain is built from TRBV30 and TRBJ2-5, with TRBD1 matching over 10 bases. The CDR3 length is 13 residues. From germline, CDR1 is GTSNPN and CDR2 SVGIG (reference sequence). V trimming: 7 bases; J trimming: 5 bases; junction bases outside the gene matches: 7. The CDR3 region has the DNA TGTGCCTACGACAGGGGGCAGACGGAGACCCAGTACTTC. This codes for CAYDRGQTETQYF.

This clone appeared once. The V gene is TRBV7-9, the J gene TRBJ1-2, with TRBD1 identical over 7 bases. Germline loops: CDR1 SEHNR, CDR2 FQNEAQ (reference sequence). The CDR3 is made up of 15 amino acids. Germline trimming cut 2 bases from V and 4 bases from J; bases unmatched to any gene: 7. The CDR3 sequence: CASSLSLTGAYGYTF. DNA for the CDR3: TGTGCCAGCAGCTTATCCCTAACAGGGGCCTATGGCTACACCTTC.

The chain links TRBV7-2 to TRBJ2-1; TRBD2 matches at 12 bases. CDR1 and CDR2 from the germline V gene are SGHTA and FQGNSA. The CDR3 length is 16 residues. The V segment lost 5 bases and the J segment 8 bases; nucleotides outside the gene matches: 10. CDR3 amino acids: CASSPLGLAGRDEQFF. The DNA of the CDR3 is TGTGCCAGCAGCCCCCTAGGACTAGCGGGGAGGGATGAGCAGTTCTTC.

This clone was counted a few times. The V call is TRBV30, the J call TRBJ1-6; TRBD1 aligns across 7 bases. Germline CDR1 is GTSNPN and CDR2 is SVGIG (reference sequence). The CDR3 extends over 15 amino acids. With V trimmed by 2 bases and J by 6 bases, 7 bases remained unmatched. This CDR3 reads CAWSPAGTANSPLHF. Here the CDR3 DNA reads TGTGCCTGGAGTCCCGCCGGGACAGCTAATTCACCCCTCCACTTT.

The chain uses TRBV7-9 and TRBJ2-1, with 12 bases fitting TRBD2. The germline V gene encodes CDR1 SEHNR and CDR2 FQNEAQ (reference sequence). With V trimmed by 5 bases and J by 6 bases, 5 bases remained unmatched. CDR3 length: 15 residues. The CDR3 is CASSRTSGVGNEQFF. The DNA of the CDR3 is TGTGCCAGCAGCCGGACTAGCGGGGTCGGCAATGAGCAGTTCTTC. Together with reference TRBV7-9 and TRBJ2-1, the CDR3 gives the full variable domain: DTGVSQNPRHKITKRGQNVTFRCDPISEHNRLYWYRQTLGQGPEFLTYFQNEAQLEKSRLLSDRFSAERPKGSFSTLEIQRTEQGDSAMYLCASSRTSGVGNEQFFGPGTRLTVL.

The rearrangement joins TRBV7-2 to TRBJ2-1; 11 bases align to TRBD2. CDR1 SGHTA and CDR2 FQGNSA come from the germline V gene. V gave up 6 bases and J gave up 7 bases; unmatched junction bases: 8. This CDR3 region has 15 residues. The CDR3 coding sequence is TGTGCCAGCAGTTCGCTAGCGGGGGGTCGGAATGAGCAGTTCTTC. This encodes CASSSLAGGRNEQFF.

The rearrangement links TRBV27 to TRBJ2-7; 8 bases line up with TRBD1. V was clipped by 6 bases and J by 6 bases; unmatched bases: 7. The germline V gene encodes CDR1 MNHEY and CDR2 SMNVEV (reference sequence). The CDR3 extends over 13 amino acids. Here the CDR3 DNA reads TGTGCCAGCAGCTCCGCGACAGGGGTCGAGCAGTACTTC. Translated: CASSSATGVEQYF.

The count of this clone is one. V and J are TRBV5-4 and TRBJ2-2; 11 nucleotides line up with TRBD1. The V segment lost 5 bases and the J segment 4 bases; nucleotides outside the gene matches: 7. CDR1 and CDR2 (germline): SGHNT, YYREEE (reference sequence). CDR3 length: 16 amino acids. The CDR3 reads CASRRTGGRVTGELFF. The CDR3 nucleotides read TGTGCCAGCAGAAGGACAGGGGGCCGAGTCACCGGGGAGCTGTTTTTT.

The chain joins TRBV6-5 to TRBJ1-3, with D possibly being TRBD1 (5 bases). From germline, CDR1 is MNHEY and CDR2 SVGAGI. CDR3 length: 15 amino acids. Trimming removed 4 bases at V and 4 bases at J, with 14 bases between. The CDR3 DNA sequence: TGTGCCAGCAGTTTTCAGGGTGAAAGAGGAAACACCATATATTTT. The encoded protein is CASSFQGERGNTIYF.

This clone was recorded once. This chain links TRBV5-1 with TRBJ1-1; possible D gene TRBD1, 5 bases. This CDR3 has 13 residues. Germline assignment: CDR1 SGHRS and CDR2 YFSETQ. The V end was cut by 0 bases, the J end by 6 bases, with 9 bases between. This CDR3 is CASSLEGPPEAFF. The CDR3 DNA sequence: TGCGCCAGCAGCTTGGAGGGGCCACCTGAAGCTTTCTTT.

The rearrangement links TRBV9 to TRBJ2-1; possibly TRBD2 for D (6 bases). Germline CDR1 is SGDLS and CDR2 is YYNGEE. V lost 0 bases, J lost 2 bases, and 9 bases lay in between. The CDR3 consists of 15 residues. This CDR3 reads CASSVAGETYNEQFF. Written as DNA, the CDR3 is TGTGCCAGCAGCGTAGCGGGGGAAACCTACAATGAGCAGTTCTTC.

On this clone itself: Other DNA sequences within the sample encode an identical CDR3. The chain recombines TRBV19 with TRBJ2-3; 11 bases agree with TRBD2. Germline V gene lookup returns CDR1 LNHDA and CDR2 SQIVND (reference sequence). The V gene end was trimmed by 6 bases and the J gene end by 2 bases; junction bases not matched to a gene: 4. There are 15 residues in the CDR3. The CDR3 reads CASSRTSGYTDTQYF. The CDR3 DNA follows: TGTGCCAGTAGCCGGACTAGCGGGTACACAGATACGCAGTATTTT.

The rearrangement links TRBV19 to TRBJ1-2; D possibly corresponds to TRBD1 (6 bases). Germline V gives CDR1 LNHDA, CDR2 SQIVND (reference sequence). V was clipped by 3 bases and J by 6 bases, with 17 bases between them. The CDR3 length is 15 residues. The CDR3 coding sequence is TGTGCCAGTAGTATCGGCGGGGGGCGAAATCATGGCTACACCTTC. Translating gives CASSIGGGRNHGYTF.

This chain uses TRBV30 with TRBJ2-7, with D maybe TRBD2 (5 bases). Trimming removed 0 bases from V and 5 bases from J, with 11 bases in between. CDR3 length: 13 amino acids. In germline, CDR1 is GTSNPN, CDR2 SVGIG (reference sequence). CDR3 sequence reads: CAWSVHSADEQYF. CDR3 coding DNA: TGTGCCTGGAGTGTACACTCAGCGGACGAGCAGTACTTC.